The clone carrying this T cell receptor beta chain has a handful of counts. Its target is unknown. The data derive from a study of blood T cells in healthy people across ages. With a J-beta primer mix and a sample-barcoded 5' primer, a second PCR ran 7 to 11 cycles. MiXCR was run by TCRdb on the 5' RACE reads, yielding one entry per CDR3 protein. The repertoire includes some 1,500,000 distinct CDR3 sequences, less than 45% of them detected once, and 4% sits in the top ten. Isolated PBMCs totaled at least 6 million in each sample. Extracted total RNA amounted to at least 6 micrograms for each sample. V trimming: 4 bases; J trimming: 14 bases; junction bases outside the gene matches: 11. CDR3 length: 14 residues. Germline values: CDR1 SGHDN, CDR2 FVKESK. Study-wide points: Comparison with aged donors showed that long-lived donors had more naive CD4+ cells and higher diversity.

The chain carries TRBV14 and TRBJ2-1; the match to TRBD1 covers 10 bases. The TCR comes from a woman between 18 and 29 years old in good health. What was sequenced was blood. This CDR3 reads CASSLTIAGQGEFF. The CDR3 bases are TGTGCCAGCAGCCTAACAATCGCCGGACAGGGGGAGTTCTTC.